These T cell receptor beta chains were read from a single sample in a study of cytomegalovirus exposure and HLA in healthy donors. Using immunoSEQ multiplex PCR, the repertoire was profiled, and TCRdb retains in-frame clones only, with some absent. Of more than 85,000 clones in the sample, around 85% are singletons; the top ten hold 1.5% to 2%. Sequenced: PBMCs. These receptors were obtained from a man aged 35-49 years in good health and CMV-seronegative. Each CDR3 is given with its conserved first and last residue. The D gene is left open where the match is weak. Size is stated for part of the rows, as once, few or many counts, or as a class when the clone is expanded.

V gene: TRBV6-6; D gene: NA; CDR3 length: 14; clone size: few; J gene: TRBJ1-5; CDR3 DNA: TGTGCCAGCAGTCTGGACAGAAGCAATCAGCCCCAGCATTTT; CDR3 protein: CASSLDRSNQPQHF
V gene: TRBV6-5; D gene: NA; CDR3 length: 14; clone size: NA; J gene: TRBJ2-5; CDR3 DNA: TGTGCCAGCAGAACAGGGATGCTGGTGGAGACCCAGTACTTC; CDR3 protein: CASRTGMLVETQYF
V gene: TRBV4-2; D gene: NA; CDR3 length: 19; clone size: NA; J gene: TRBJ2-6; CDR3 DNA: TGTGCCAGCAGCCAAGATCCGGCGGGCACTAGCTCTGGGGCCAACGTCCTGACTTTC; CDR3 protein: CASSQDPAGTSSGANVLTF
V gene: TRBV2; D gene: TRBD1; CDR3 length: 14; clone size: NA; J gene: TRBJ1-2; CDR3 DNA: TGTGCCAGCAGCCAGGGACAGCTCAACTATGGCTACACCTTC; CDR3 protein: CASSQGQLNYGYTF
V gene: TRBV28; D gene: NA; CDR3 length: 13; clone size: once; J gene: TRBJ2-1; CDR3 DNA: TGTGCCAGCAACGCAGGGATGATCAATGAGCAGTTCTTC; CDR3 protein: CASNAGMINEQFF
V gene: TRBV6-5; D gene: TRBD1; CDR3 length: 15; clone size: NA; J gene: TRBJ1-1; CDR3 DNA: TGTGCCAGCAGGACAAGACAGGGGATGAACACTGAAGCTTTCTTT; CDR3 protein: CASRTRQGMNTEAFF
V gene: TRBV29-1; D gene: TRBD1; CDR3 length: 13; clone size: NA; J gene: TRBJ1-1; CDR3 DNA: TGCAGCGATAAGACAGGGAAGGACACTGAAGCTTTCTTT; CDR3 protein: CSDKTGKDTEAFF
V gene: TRBV4-2; D gene: TRBD1; CDR3 length: 15; clone size: once; J gene: TRBJ2-7; CDR3 DNA: TGTGCCAGCAGCCAAGTGGGGACAGTCTCCTACGAGCAGTACTTC; CDR3 protein: CASSQVGTVSYEQYF
V gene: TRBV7-9; D gene: NA; CDR3 length: 14; clone size: NA; J gene: TRBJ1-2; CDR3 DNA: TGTGCCAGCAGCTTACTAGGAGCTAACTATGGCTACACCTTC; CDR3 protein: CASSLLGANYGYTF
V gene: TRBV9; D gene: NA; CDR3 length: 15; clone size: NA; J gene: TRBJ2-1; CDR3 DNA: TGTGCCAGCAGCGTAGTCAGCGAGGCCCACAATGAGCAGTTCTTC; CDR3 protein: CASSVVSEAHNEQFF
V gene: TRBV9; D gene: TRBD2; CDR3 length: 16; clone size: NA; J gene: TRBJ2-5; CDR3 DNA: TGTGCCAGCAGCGTAGGGGTAGCGGGGGGCCAAGAGACCCAGTACTTC; CDR3 protein: CASSVGVAGGQETQYF
V gene: TRBV18; D gene: NA; CDR3 length: 13; clone size: few; J gene: TRBJ1-1; CDR3 DNA: TGTGCCAGCTCGCAGGGTATGAACACTGAAGCTTTCTTT; CDR3 protein: CASSQGMNTEAFF
V gene: TRBV6-5; D gene: TRBD1; CDR3 length: 16; clone size: NA; J gene: TRBJ1-6; CDR3 DNA: TGTGCCAGCAGTTACCAACGAGGACAGGGCAGTTCACCCCTCCACTTT; CDR3 protein: CASSYQRGQGSSPLHF
V gene: TRBV6-6; D gene: NA; CDR3 length: 14; clone size: NA; J gene: TRBJ1-2; CDR3 DNA: TGTGCCAGCAGTTACTCTGGGACACGAGGCGGCTACACCTTC; CDR3 protein: CASSYSGTRGGYTF
V gene: TRBV1; D gene: NA; CDR3 length: 14; clone size: NA; J gene: TRBJ1-6; CDR3 DNA: TGCACCAGCTCCTCCCCGACAGGGTGTTCACCCCTCCACTTT; CDR3 protein: CTSSSPTGCSPLHF
V gene: TRBV5-1; D gene: NA; CDR3 length: 17; clone size: NA; J gene: TRBJ2-6; CDR3 DNA: TGCGCCAGCAGCAATCAGGCCCTGAGCTCTGGGGCCAACGTCCTGACTTTC; CDR3 protein: CASSNQALSSGANVLTF
V gene: TRBV6-1; D gene: TRBD2; CDR3 length: 17; clone size: NA; J gene: TRBJ2-4; CDR3 DNA: TGTGCCAGCAGTGAATACTTCGGGGGGTTTACCAAAAACATTCAGTACTTC; CDR3 protein: CASSEYFGGFTKNIQYF
V gene: TRBV6-5; D gene: TRBD1; CDR3 length: 13; clone size: NA; J gene: TRBJ1-1; CDR3 DNA: TGTGCCAGTAAACAGGGGTCGAACACTGAAGCTTTCTTT; CDR3 protein: CASKQGSNTEAFF
V gene: TRBV19; D gene: NA; CDR3 length: 14; clone size: NA; J gene: TRBJ1-5; CDR3 DNA: TGTGCCAGTAGTATAGATAATCTCAATCAGCCCCAGCATTTT; CDR3 protein: CASSIDNLNQPQHF
V gene: TRBV6-4; D gene: TRBD1; CDR3 length: 15; clone size: once; J gene: TRBJ1-5; CDR3 DNA: TGTGCCAGCAGGCGGGACAGCCATAGCAATCAGCCCCAGCATTTT; CDR3 protein: CASRRDSHSNQPQHF
V gene: TRBV6-1; D gene: NA; CDR3 length: 14; clone size: NA; J gene: TRBJ2-5; CDR3 DNA: TGTGCCAGCACCCTAAACCCAGGGATGGAGACCCAGTACTTC; CDR3 protein: CASTLNPGMETQYF
V gene: TRBV7-6; D gene: TRBD1; CDR3 length: 16; clone size: NA; J gene: TRBJ2-7; CDR3 DNA: TGTGCCAGCAGTGCTACCGGACAGGGGGCGATCTACGAGCAGTACTTC; CDR3 protein: CASSATGQGAIYEQYF
V gene: TRBV2; D gene: NA; CDR3 length: 14; clone size: NA; J gene: TRBJ2-2; CDR3 DNA: TGTGCCAGCAGTGACGACAGACGCGCCGGGGAGCTGTTTTTT; CDR3 protein: CASSDDRRAGELFF
V gene: TRBV6-6; D gene: NA; CDR3 length: 13; clone size: few; J gene: TRBJ2-7; CDR3 DNA: TGTGCCAGCAAACCGGGACAAACCTACGAGCAGTACTTC; CDR3 protein: CASKPGQTYEQYF
V gene: TRBV6-1; D gene: TRBD1; CDR3 length: 14; clone size: NA; J gene: TRBJ1-2; CDR3 DNA: TGTGCCAGCAGCCGAGATCAGGGGGCATCTGGCTACACCTTC; CDR3 protein: CASSRDQGASGYTF
V gene: TRBV6-5; D gene: NA; CDR3 length: 12; clone size: few; J gene: TRBJ1-1; CDR3 DNA: TGTGCCAGCGTGAATTACGCGGAGAAAGCTTTCTTT; CDR3 protein: CASVNYAEKAFF
V gene: TRBV20-1; D gene: NA; CDR3 length: 11; clone size: NA; J gene: TRBJ1-6; CDR3 DNA: TGCAGTGCTAAGTCGGGGTCACCCCTCCACTTT; CDR3 protein: CSAKSGSPLHF
V gene: TRBV6-4; D gene: TRBD2; CDR3 length: 14; clone size: NA; J gene: TRBJ2-3; CDR3 DNA: TGTGCCAGCAGTAGCGGGGGGGCCACAGATACGCAGTATTTT; CDR3 protein: CASSSGGATDTQYF
V gene: TRBV2; D gene: TRBD1; CDR3 length: 12; clone size: NA; J gene: TRBJ2-1; CDR3 DNA: TGTGCCAGCAGAATCGACAGGGGTGAGCAGTTCTTC; CDR3 protein: CASRIDRGEQFF
V gene: TRBV4-1; D gene: NA; CDR3 length: 17; clone size: NA; J gene: TRBJ2-7; CDR3 DNA: TGCGCCAGCAGCCAAGAAGCCTCGGGTCCTAGCTCCTACGAGCAGTACTTC; CDR3 protein: CASSQEASGPSSYEQYF
V gene: TRBV30; D gene: TRBD1; CDR3 length: 16; clone size: NA; J gene: TRBJ2-3; CDR3 DNA: TGTGCCTGGAGTGGGGACAGTGTACACCCCGAAGATACGCAGTATTTT; CDR3 protein: CAWSGDSVHPEDTQYF
V gene: TRBV28; D gene: NA; CDR3 length: 13; clone size: NA; J gene: TRBJ1-4; CDR3 DNA: TGTGCCAGCAGTTTATGGTGGAGTGAAAAACTGTTTTTT; CDR3 protein: CASSLWWSEKLFF
V gene: TRBV9; D gene: NA; CDR3 length: 15; clone size: NA; J gene: TRBJ1-4; CDR3 DNA: TGTGCCAGCAGCGTAGAAGGGGATGGTATCGGAAAACTGTTTTTT; CDR3 protein: CASSVEGDGIGKLFF
V gene: TRBV9; D gene: TRBD1; CDR3 length: 14; clone size: NA; J gene: TRBJ1-2; CDR3 DNA: TGTGCCAGCAGCGAGGCCGGGACAGGACGTGGCTACACCTTC; CDR3 protein: CASSEAGTGRGYTF
V gene: TRBV28; D gene: NA; CDR3 length: 13; clone size: NA; J gene: TRBJ1-2; CDR3 DNA: TGTGCCAGCAGTCCATATGAGAACTATGGCTACACCTTC; CDR3 protein: CASSPYENYGYTF
V gene: TRBV29-1; D gene: NA; CDR3 length: 12; clone size: NA; J gene: TRBJ1-2; CDR3 DNA: TGCAGCGTTCAAGACCAGGGCGATGGCTACACCTTC; CDR3 protein: CSVQDQGDGYTF
V gene: TRBV14; D gene: NA; CDR3 length: 12; clone size: NA; J gene: TRBJ1-6; CDR3 DNA: TGTGCCAGCAGCCTCCAGGGTTCACCCCTCCACTTT; CDR3 protein: CASSLQGSPLHF
V gene: TRBV5-1; D gene: NA; CDR3 length: 18; clone size: NA; J gene: TRBJ2-6; CDR3 DNA: TGCGCCAGCAGCTTTCTTCCGGGACAAGCCTCTGGGGCCAACGTCCTGACTTTC; CDR3 protein: CASSFLPGQASGANVLTF
V gene: TRBV6-1; D gene: TRBD1; CDR3 length: 15; clone size: NA; J gene: TRBJ1-3; CDR3 DNA: TGTGCCAGCAGTGATATGCGGGACAGAGGAAACACCATATATTTT; CDR3 protein: CASSDMRDRGNTIYF
V gene: TRBV5-1; D gene: NA; CDR3 length: 15; clone size: NA; J gene: TRBJ1-6; CDR3 DNA: TGCGCCAGCAGCCCGGAGCAGGGATCTAATTCACCCCTCCACTTT; CDR3 protein: CASSPEQGSNSPLHF
V gene: TRBV5-1; D gene: TRBD1; CDR3 length: 15; clone size: NA; J gene: TRBJ2-1; CDR3 DNA: TGCGCCAGCAGCCCGGGACAGGGACCCTACAATGAGCAGTTCTTC; CDR3 protein: CASSPGQGPYNEQFF
V gene: TRBV5-8; D gene: TRBD1; CDR3 length: 12; clone size: NA; J gene: TRBJ1-5; CDR3 DNA: TGTGCCAGCAGCGCCGACAGGGGCCCCCAGCATTTT; CDR3 protein: CASSADRGPQHF
V gene: TRBV6-1; D gene: TRBD1; CDR3 length: 13; clone size: NA; J gene: TRBJ1-2; CDR3 DNA: TGTGCCAGCACTCCGGGACAGGGCTATGGCTACACCTTC; CDR3 protein: CASTPGQGYGYTF
V gene: TRBV6-1; D gene: NA; CDR3 length: 15; clone size: NA; J gene: TRBJ1-1; CDR3 DNA: TGTGCCAGCAGTGAAGGTGGGGCGATCTACACTGAAGCTTTCTTT; CDR3 protein: CASSEGGAIYTEAFF
V gene: TRBV7-9; D gene: NA; CDR3 length: 18; clone size: NA; J gene: TRBJ1-1; CDR3 DNA: TGTGCCAGCAGCTCCTCCGGGGGAGGGTTGACTCCGAACACTGAAGCTTTCTTT; CDR3 protein: CASSSSGGGLTPNTEAFF
V gene: TRBV5-4; D gene: TRBD2; CDR3 length: 16; clone size: NA; J gene: TRBJ2-5; CDR3 DNA: TGTGCCAGCAGCTTCCTAACGGGGGGGAGAGGAGAGACCCAGTACTTC; CDR3 protein: CASSFLTGGRGETQYF
V gene: TRBV2; D gene: NA; CDR3 length: 13; clone size: NA; J gene: TRBJ1-1; CDR3 DNA: TGTGCCAGCAGTGACGACATGAACACTGAAGCTTTCTTT; CDR3 protein: CASSDDMNTEAFF
V gene: TRBV4-2; D gene: NA; CDR3 length: 16; clone size: few; J gene: TRBJ1-6; CDR3 DNA: TGTGCCAGCAGCCGCCCACAAGAGGCCTATAATTCACCCCTCCACTTT; CDR3 protein: CASSRPQEAYNSPLHF
V gene: TRBV5-8; D gene: NA; CDR3 length: 15; clone size: NA; J gene: TRBJ1-1; CDR3 DNA: TGTGCCAGCAGCCCAGAACAGAGCATGAACACTGAAGCTTTCTTT; CDR3 protein: CASSPEQSMNTEAFF
V gene: TRBV7-9; D gene: NA; CDR3 length: 15; clone size: NA; J gene: TRBJ2-7; CDR3 DNA: TGTGCCAGCAGCTCTCGACAGGAAACGGGCTACGAGCAGTACTTC; CDR3 protein: CASSSRQETGYEQYF